This T cell receptor (beta chain) was sequenced during a study of long-term antiretroviral therapy in people with HIV (dated by TCRdb to the early 2020s). Background for the entire study: The earliest samples were collected about a decade before the 2015 WHO recommendation for immediate ART, when ART was typically delayed until CD4 counts fell. This retrospective serial study examined whether starting ART and sustained HIV suppression were associated with changes in the composition and diversity of the TRB repertoire in peripheral blood. A total of fewer than 200 cryopreserved PBMC samples were contributed to the cohort by 30 adults with confirmed HIV infection, with samples collected serially over a mean of approximately 6 years (range 1-12). About 40% of the 30 participants with HIV were female. No cross-contamination during QIAcube processing was shown when test extractions of a monoclonal T-cell line were performed alongside a few dozen polyclonal samples. The study at large found these results: HIV repertoires had narrower CDR3 length ranges than controls, and the network structure suggested an antigen-experienced repertoire that shifted only slightly toward naive after ART. The samples were dated from about 2003 to 2017, and the ART regimens that were used may be less effective than current ART regimens. Because pre-ART samples had limited cell numbers, unsorted PBMC were profiled rather than sorted CD4+ and CD8+ T cells. A significant increase in TRB diversity was found to be associated with ART initiation, although TRB diversity was observed to remain significantly below that of transplant donor controls even after long-term ART. Since PBMC availability was limited, sequencing covered only the TCR beta chain, with no alpha chain pairing. Expanded TRB clones identified before ART initiation dominated the repertoire at all time points, although this dominance fluctuated and declined in many PLHIV after ART. Inferences about post-ART repertoire changes were limited because no data were available on ART adherence, viral resistance or therapy changes.

The junction shows trimming of 6 bases on V and 4 bases on J, and the gene matches do not reach 9 bases of it. From its cysteine to its phenylalanine, the CDR3 spans 15 amino acids. Only the CDR3 part of the read is kept: 45 bases, read in frame from the first base. CDR1 is given as LNHDA and CDR2 as SQIVND, both from the germline V gene (reference sequence). Inclusion was restricted to participants for whom at least one PBMC sample before ART initiation and at least two post-ART samples were available. All participants with HIV were treated in the United States of America. Before DNA extraction, cryopreserved samples containing about 1-11 million PBMC were thawed and washed. At the time of the earliest PBMC sample, participants with HIV were aged between about 20 and 54 years. Each participant contributed PBMC samples from 1-4 timepoints before ART initiation and 2-8 timepoints after ART initiation, with a median of 7 samples. Serial HIV viral load, CD4+ T-cell count, ART history and demographic data were obtained for every participant. Genomic DNA was extracted from unsorted PBMC with a Qiagen kit on a QIAcube, with processing performed in batches of 12 samples.

Notes on this clone: The antigen this receptor binds is unknown. Base qualities were left out, and no much larger clone turns up one base away.

The immunoSEQ hsTCRB v3.0 assay was used at survey level resolution to sequence the TRB variable region. TRB sequencing targeted a depth of about 35,000-55,000 T-cell genomes per sample. TRB libraries were pooled and sequenced on an Illumina MiSeq using a v3 150-cycle kit. The authors' pipeline ran thus. Analysis of repertoires was carried out in R inside a reproducible Nextflow workflow spanning QC, data transformation and analysis. Custom analyses were implemented in LymphoSeq2, an R package for AIRR-Seq data exploration. Four samples that yielded fewer than 5000 total TRB sequences were excluded, so that approximately 170 HIV repertoires were analyzed. Among the approximately 200 retained HIV repertoires, about 57 were collected before ART initiation and 120 to 130 were collected after ART initiation. Each repertoire was downsampled to 5000 TRB nucleotide sequences, and summary statistics were averaged across 100 downsampling iterations. The analysis kept only TRB sequences whose CDR3 regions were at least seven amino acids long. Two measures captured diversity: a Shannon entropy-derived clonality score and the Gini coefficient. Repertoire networks linked the top 5000 CDR3 amino acid sequences whenever two sequences differed by an edit distance of one. For TRB CDR3 amino acid sequences, GLIPH2 was used to predict antigen specificity groups and MHC restriction. To flag known associations with CMV, EBV, HIV or tissue antigens, CDR3 amino acid sequences were compared against VDJdb and McPAS-TCR. Pre-ART, post-ART and control groups were compared with Wilcoxon signed-rank tests and Holm-Bonferroni correction. TCRdb limited this immuneACCESS table to in-frame rearrangements with V and J called. A share of clones is missing; checked studies link under half to unresolved V genes, and the rest is unexplained. V and J calls and clone size are given by that table; D and trimming were obtained from the DNA. The sample contains 25,000 to 35,000 clones, about 96% of them found a single time. About 2.2% of the sample is held by the ten biggest clonotypes.

This receptor chain uses TRBV19 and TRBJ1-5, and 7 bases in between align with TRBD1. This receptor was obtained from a man aged 30-40 years with HIV. The sequenced sample was unsorted PBMCs, obtained around 6.6 years after starting antiretroviral therapy. CDR3 protein: CASSGGTAVNQPQHF. The bases read TGTGCCAGTAGCGGGGGGACAGCGGTGAATCAGCCCCAGCATTTT.